A single sample is the source of the 2 T cell receptor beta chains below, sequenced in a study of post-analysis software for immune sequencing data. cDNA libraries for TCR beta contained unique molecular identifiers. TCRdb processed the PCR reads anew with MiXCR; each CDR3 protein has one entry. This sample has under 200,000 distinct CDR3 sequences, with about 37% found just once. This specimen consisted of blood, obtained after autologous hematopoietic stem cell transplantation. The receptors here all came from a girl between 10 and 17 years old with multiple sclerosis.

The rearrangement uses TRBV20-1 and TRBJ2-1; D might be TRBD2 (6 bases). The germline CDR1 and CDR2 sequences are DFQATT and SNEGSKA (reference sequence). V gave up 1 base and J gave up 1 base, with 20 bases separating them. CDR3 length equals 18 residues. The CDR3 spells CSARAHNVGRISYNEQFF. The CDR3, as DNA: TGCAGTGCTAGAGCCCACAACGTGGGGAGGATTTCCTACAATGAGCAGTTCTTC.

V and J are TRBV6-4 and TRBJ1-1, with a possible D match to TRBD1 (5 bases). Germline CDR1 and CDR2: MRHNA and SNTAGT. This CDR3 is 13 amino acids long. V lost 7 bases, J lost 0 bases, and 9 bases lay in between. In nucleotides, the CDR3 is TGTGCCAGCAAAGAACAGGTGAACACTGAAGCTTTCTTT. Protein: CASKEQVNTEAFF.